These 32 T cell receptor beta chains were sequenced from one sample in a study of blood T cell repertoires in COVID-19. Assay: immunoSEQ multiplex PCR; the TCRdb copy retains only in-frame clones and omits some. The table lists about 300,000 clones, roughly 90% of them singletons. Sequencing was performed on peripheral blood. The source is a woman in her twenties or thirties with COVID-19, enrolled during active disease.

This clone has only a few counts. In nucleotides, the CDR3 is TGTGCCAGCGTAACAGGGGGCCACTACGAGCAGTACTTC. Translated: CASVTGGHYEQYF. The rearrangement joins TRBV6-5 to TRBJ2-7; 9 nucleotides match TRBD1. V lost 8 bases and J lost 3; bases outside the gene matches: 5. This CDR3 spans 13 amino acids. Germline CDR1 is MNHEY and CDR2 is SVGAGI.

This clone was seen only once. This chain uses TRBV2 with TRBJ1-5; 7 nucleotides align to TRBD1. V was pared by 7 bases and J by 5 bases, with 5 bases of the junction left unmatched. The CDR3 loop spans 13 amino acids. CDR1 is SNHLY and CDR2 is FYNNEI in the germline V gene. This chain's CDR3 is CASILDRDQPQHF. The DNA of the CDR3 is TGTGCCAGCATATTAGACAGGGATCAGCCCCAGCATTTT. Combining the CDR3 with reference TRBV2 and TRBJ1-5 gives the whole variable domain EPEVTQTPSHQVTQMGQEVILRCVPISNHLYFYWYRQILGQKVEFLVSFYNNEISEKSEIFDDQFSVERPDGSNFTLKIRSTKLEDSAMYFCASILDRDQPQHFGDGTRLSIL.

This clone was counted once. The chain uses TRBV6-5 and TRBJ1-1, with TRBD1 matching over 8 bases. This CDR3 is built from 15 residues. V trimming: 7 bases; J trimming: 1 base; junction bases outside the gene matches: 8. Germline V lookup: CDR1 MNHEY, CDR2 SVGAGI. The CDR3 DNA reads TGTGCCAGCAACCCGGGTGGGACAGGGAACACTGAAGCTTTCTTT. This codes for CASNPGGTGNTEAFF.

The chain combines TRBV19 with TRBJ1-1, with a weak D call TRBD1 (6 bases). Trimming pared 5 bases from V and 4 bases from J, leaving 17 bases between. Germline V gene sequence: CDR1 LNHDA, CDR2 SQIVND (reference sequence). This CDR3 comprises 15 residues. As DNA, the CDR3 is TGTGCCAGTAGTGTCGGGGGGCTTGATGGCACTGAAGCTTTCTTT. This translates into CASSVGGLDGTEAFF.

The chain is built from TRBV5-1 and TRBJ1-1, with 11 bases lining up with TRBD1. Germline V lookup: CDR1 SGHRS, CDR2 YFSETQ. With 4 bases clipped from V and 4 bases from J, the junction kept 6 bases outside the gene matches. This CDR3 has 15 amino acids. CDR3 protein: CASSPTGTGGTEAFF. As DNA, the CDR3 is TGCGCCAGCAGCCCGACCGGGACAGGGGGCACTGAAGCTTTCTTT.

The rearrangement joins TRBV11-2 to TRBJ2-5; D is possibly TRBD2 (5 bases). Germline V CDR1 and CDR2: SGHAT, FQNNGV. Deletions cut 5 bases from V and 3 bases from J, with 13 bases between. This CDR3 region has 14 residues. The CDR3 reads CASSPGVREETQYF. DNA for the CDR3: TGTGCCAGCAGCCCTGGGGTGAGGGAAGAGACCCAGTACTTC.

The chain uses TRBV5-8 and TRBJ2-2, with TRBD2 as a possible D gene (6 bases). CDR1 and CDR2 from the germline V gene are SGHTS and YDEGEE. The V and J ends lost 0 bases and 5 bases respectively, with 8 bases between them. This CDR3 region has 14 residues. In DNA, the CDR3 is TGTGCCAGCAGCTTGGCTGGGAGGACCGGGGAGCTGTTTTTT. It translates to CASSLAGRTGELFF.

CDR3: CASSTSGSKNNEQFF. CDR3 nucleotides: TGCGCCAGCAGCACTAGCGGGAGCAAGAACAATGAGCAGTTCTTC. The chain has TRBV5-1 and TRBJ2-1; 11 bases match TRBD2. The CDR3 runs to 15 residues. Losses at the gene ends were 4 bases for V and 5 bases for J; bases not matched to a gene: 5. Germline lookup yields CDR1 SGHRS and CDR2 YFSETQ.

Only one count was recorded for this clone. The rearrangement uses TRBV6-1 and TRBJ1-5; TRBD1 might be the D (6 bases). V lost 3 bases and J lost 6, with 12 bases in between. This CDR3 has 14 amino acids. Looked up from germline, CDR1 is MNHNS and CDR2 is SASEGT. This chain's CDR3 is CASSESGGGQPQHF. As DNA, the CDR3 is TGTGCCAGCAGTGAGTCGGGGGGCGGTCAGCCCCAGCATTTT.

Concerning this clone: In the same sample, other DNA sequences code for this CDR3. V gene TRBV5-1 combines with J gene TRBJ2-3, with TRBD2 matching 10 bases. V lost 3 bases, J lost 0 bases, and 4 bases stayed unmatched. The CDR3 spans 16 residues. Germline-derived CDR1 and CDR2 are SGHRS and YFSETQ. The CDR3 reads CASSSGTSASTDTQYF. For the CDR3, the DNA is TGCGCCAGCAGCTCCGGGACTAGCGCTAGCACAGATACGCAGTATTTT.

The V call is TRBV15, the J call TRBJ1-5; 10 nucleotides match TRBD1. The CDR3 spans 18 residues. The germline V gene encodes CDR1 LNHNV and CDR2 YYDKDF (reference sequence). V trimming: 5 bases; J trimming: 2 bases; junction bases outside the gene matches: 12. Written as DNA, the CDR3 is TGTGCCACCAGCCTAGCGGGACAGGGGTTCTTCGGCAATCAGCCCCAGCATTTT. This encodes CATSLAGQGFFGNQPQHF.

The chain uses TRBV27 and TRBJ1-2; 9 positions agree with TRBD1. CDR1 is MNHEY, CDR2 SMNVEV, per germline (reference sequence). Trimming took 4 bases from V and 3 from J; bases not matched to a gene: 3. CDR3 length: 14 residues. The CDR3 is CASSSDRGDYGYTF. The CDR3 DNA reads as TGTGCCAGCAGTTCCGACAGGGGGGACTATGGCTACACCTTC.

This clone appeared once. This sequence joins TRBV27 and TRBJ2-7, with 12 bases matching TRBD2. Losses at the gene ends were 4 bases for V and 6 bases for J; bases not matched to a gene: 7. CDR1 and CDR2 (germline): MNHEY, SMNVEV (reference sequence). This CDR3 is 15 amino acids long. CDR3 coding DNA: TGTGCCAGCAGTTCAATGACTAGCGGGAGAGGCGAGCAGTACTTC. It codes for CASSSMTSGRGEQYF.

The chain has TRBV27 and TRBJ2-5; TRBD2 might be the D (6 bases). Trimming shortened V by 3 bases and J by 5 bases, and 13 bases separated the two germline ends. Looked up from germline, CDR1 is MNHEY and CDR2 is SMNVEV (reference sequence). The CDR3 extends over 14 amino acids. CDR3 bases: TGTGCCAGCAGTTTTTCCGGGAGCGGGGAGACCCAGTACTTC. Translation gives CASSFSGSGETQYF.

The CDR3 DNA follows: TGTGCCAGCAGGAGCGGGATTAACTACAATGAGCAGTTCTTC. Its translation: CASRSGINYNEQFF. The chain is built from TRBV2 and TRBJ2-1, with 7 bases lining up with TRBD2. After removal of 6 bases from V and 3 bases from J, the junction contained 5 bases not matched to a gene. CDR1 is SNHLY and CDR2 is FYNNEI in the germline V gene. The CDR3 has 14 amino acids.

The chain couples TRBV6-5 to TRBJ2-3; D gene ambiguous. Trimming removed 0 bases at V and 0 bases at J, with 7 bases between. Germline lookup yields CDR1 MNHEY and CDR2 SVGAGI. The CDR3 runs to 15 residues. CDR3: CASSYSFPSTDTQYF. CDR3 nucleotides: TGTGCCAGCAGTTACTCATTCCCTAGCACAGATACGCAGTATTTT.

This chain joins TRBV30 and TRBJ1-5, with 8 bases that match TRBD1. Germline trimming cut 2 bases from V and 7 bases from J; bases unmatched to any gene: 13. CDR3 length: 16 amino acids. Germline-derived CDR1 and CDR2 are GTSNPN and SVGIG (reference sequence). CDR3 protein: CAWSTGGQGQNQPQHF. CDR3 bases: TGTGCCTGGAGTACTGGAGGACAGGGACAGAACCAGCCCCAGCATTTT.

This clone was detected only a few times. The chain recombines TRBV2 with TRBJ1-2, with unresolved D. The CDR3 runs to 13 residues. V was cut by 5 bases and J by 3 bases, with 10 bases left in between. Germline V CDR1 and CDR2: SNHLY, FYNNEI. CDR3 coding DNA: TGTGCCAGCAGTACCGGGAGCGACTATGGCTACACCTTC. It specifies CASSTGSDYGYTF.

The V call is TRBV5-4, the J call TRBJ2-7; 9 positions match TRBD2. With V trimmed by 0 bases and J by 7 bases, 8 bases remained unmatched. This CDR3 region has 15 residues. The germline V gene has CDR1 SGHNT and CDR2 YYREEE (reference sequence). CDR3 nucleotide sequence: TGTGCCAGCAGCTTGGCGGCGGGAGGGCCTCGGGAGCAGTACTTC. As protein: CASSLAAGGPREQYF.

V and J are TRBV6-1 and TRBJ1-1; D unresolved. V lost 2 bases and J lost 0, with 7 bases in between. The CDR3 extends over 14 amino acids. Germline V CDR1 and CDR2: MNHNS, SASEGT. CDR3 nucleotides: TGTGCCAGCAGTGAACCGGGATTGAACACTGAAGCTTTCTTT. It is translated as CASSEPGLNTEAFF.

This clone was counted once. For the CDR3, the DNA is TGTGCCAGCATGCATGAGGGGGGTACGTGGGGACTAGCGTACAATGAGCAGTTCTTC. Its protein is CASMHEGGTWGLAYNEQFF. The V gene is TRBV27, the J gene TRBJ2-1; TRBD2 agrees at 10 bases. With V trimmed by 7 bases and J by 4 bases, 19 bases remained unmatched. Germline V CDR1 and CDR2: MNHEY, SMNVEV (reference sequence). The CDR3 loop spans 19 amino acids.

The chain recombines TRBV18 with TRBJ1-1; D perhaps matches TRBD1 (5 bases). The CDR3 loop spans 17 amino acids. CDR1 and CDR2 from the germline V gene are KGHSH and LQKENI. With 0 bases removed from V and 1 base from J, the gap between germline ends came to 15 bases. CDR3 sequence (DNA): TGTGCCAGCTCACCACCGTTGGCAGGGAGGGGGAACACTGAAGCTTTCTTT. It translates to CASSPPLAGRGNTEAFF.

This rearrangement joins TRBV10-3 to TRBJ1-1; TRBD1 matches at 8 bases. V shed 6 bases, J shed 4 bases, and the junction held 13 bases outside the gene matches. This CDR3 contains 16 residues. The germline V gene has CDR1 ENHRY and CDR2 SYGVKD. CDR3 loop: CAISRHSTGDPTEAFF. In nucleotides, the CDR3 is TGTGCCATCAGCCGACACTCGACAGGGGACCCCACTGAAGCTTTCTTT.

The chain carries TRBV27 and TRBJ2-7; the match to TRBD2 covers 7 bases. V shed 4 bases and J 2 bases; nucleotides not matched to a gene: 2. This CDR3 is built from 13 residues. The germline V gene encodes CDR1 MNHEY and CDR2 SMNVEV (reference sequence). DNA of the CDR3: TGTGCCAGCAGTTGGGGGAGGGCCTACGAGCAGTACTTC. Its protein product is CASSWGRAYEQYF.

The V and J genes are TRBV30 and TRBJ2-7; 10 bases match TRBD1. The CDR3 has 15 residues. Germline assignment: CDR1 GTSNPN and CDR2 SVGIG (reference sequence). J lost 0 bases, V lost 3 bases, and 5 bases had no gene match. In DNA, the CDR3 is TGTGCCTGGAGCGGGGACAGGGGAGGCTCCTACGAGCAGTACTTC. Translating gives CAWSGDRGGSYEQYF.

As for this clone: The conserved phenylalanine or tryptophan normally closing the CDR3 is absent here, so this likely arose from a read error. The DNA is omitted, as the CDR3 cannot be located on it reliably, and the CDR3 follows TCRdb's listing. The gene calls are TRBV11-2 and TRBJ1-1; the table gives TRBD1 as D, unverified against the DNA. Termini included, the CDR3 measures 13 amino acids. CDR1 and CDR2 from the germline V gene are SGHAT and FQNNGV. The CDR3 here is CASSLGQGSPFLL.

V is TRBV9 and J is TRBJ1-5; maybe TRBD1 (5 bases). Germline CDR1 is SGDLS and CDR2 is YYNGEE. CDR3 length equals 14 residues. The V gene lost 0 bases and the J gene lost 4 bases, with 8 bases spanning the gap. The CDR3 is CASSVEAGNQPQHF. As DNA, the CDR3 is TGTGCCAGCAGCGTAGAGGCAGGGAATCAGCCCCAGCATTTT.

V and J are TRBV14 and TRBJ1-1; D remains ambiguous. Deletions cut 5 bases from V and 1 base from J, with 8 bases between. Germline V gene lookup returns CDR1 SGHDN and CDR2 FVKESK. The length of the CDR3 is 13 residues. The CDR3 spells CASSATKNTEAFF. DNA for the CDR3: TGTGCCAGCAGCGCCACAAAGAACACTGAAGCTTTCTTT.

On this clone itself: A read error may account for a junction end that differs from germline. This chain connects TRBV28 to TRBJ1-6, with 8 bases that match TRBD1. Germline V gene sequence: CDR1 MDHEN, CDR2 SYDVKM. This CDR3 comprises 14 residues. The CDR3 reads CASSTTGGRRNPLF. The CDR3 bases are TGTGCCAGCAGTACAACAGGGGGACGACGGAACCCCCTTTTT.

The chain carries TRBV15 and TRBJ2-6, with TRBD2 matching 7 bases. Trimming removed 1 base from V and 16 bases from J; junction bases left unmatched: 7. Germline V gene sequence: CDR1 LNHNV, CDR2 YYDKDF (reference sequence). CDR3 length: 13 amino acids. The CDR3 DNA follows: TGTGCCACCAGCAGAGGACACCGGGAGGAGCTGACTTTC. Its translation: CATSRGHREELTF.

V is TRBV3-1 (or the pseudogene TRBV3-2) and J is TRBJ2-2; D possibly corresponds to TRBD1 (6 bases). The V gene's germline CDR1 is LGHDT and CDR2 YNNKEL (reference sequence). The germline V and J ends were trimmed by 4 bases and 7 bases, with 22 bases remaining between them. The CDR3 is 17 amino acids. The CDR3 coding sequence is TGTGCCAGCAGCCCCCTATTGACAGGCTATAAGGTCGGGGAGCTGTTTTTT. Translated: CASSPLLTGYKVGELFF.

The chain employs TRBV11-3 and TRBJ2-1, with 11 bases matching TRBD1. J was trimmed by 10 bases and V by 0 bases; bases with no gene match: 5. Germline CDR1 is SGHNT and CDR2 is YENEEA. The CDR3 is made up of 15 amino acids. CDR3 DNA sequence: TGTGCCAGCAGCTTAGAGGGACAGGGGGTGAGCGAGCAGTTCTTC. This encodes CASSLEGQGVSEQFF.